Listed here are 18 T cell receptor beta chains from one sample, sequenced in a study of shared clonotypes between healthy human individuals. Sequenced by immunoSEQ multiplex PCR; TCRdb stores in-frame clones only, minus some. The data contain more than 2 million clones, 93% of them singletons. Cells designated naive CD8 were CD45RO-negative and were positively selected for CCR7, with terminally differentiated effector memory CD45RA+ cells excluded. Specimen: naive CD8+ T cells from PBMCs. The receptors shown here come from a man between 18 and 29 years old in good health. Some clones in this sample may be carry-over from other donors' samples.

Of note for this clone: The identical CDR3 is also encoded by other nucleotide sequences in the sample. The V gene is TRBV7-2, the J gene TRBJ2-7; D possibly corresponds to TRBD2 (6 bases). The CDR3 consists of 15 residues. The V gene lost 1 base and the J gene lost 2 bases, with 12 bases spanning the gap. CDR1 is SGHTA and CDR2 is FQGNSA in the germline V gene. The CDR3 here is CASSLVAGPTYEQYF. CDR3 nucleotide sequence: TGTGCCAGCAGCTTAGTGGCGGGACCCACCTACGAGCAGTACTTC. The variable domain in full, with the rest retrieved from reference TRBV7-2 and TRBJ2-7, is GAGVSQSPSNKVTEKGKDVELRCDPISGHTALYWYRQSLGQGLEFLIYFQGNSAPDKSGLPSDRFSAERTGGSVSTLTIQRTQQEDSAVYLCASSLVAGPTYEQYFGPGTRLTVT.

This chain connects TRBV4-1 to TRBJ2-2, with D possibly matching TRBD2 (5 bases). Looked up from germline, CDR1 is MGHRA and CDR2 is YSYEKL. The CDR3 is made up of 18 amino acids. Between the trimmed V and J ends, which lost 1 base and 1 base, there was a span of 16 bases. CDR3 DNA: TGCGCCAGCAGCCAAGTGGCATTTGGAGAGGGGAACACCGGGGAGCTGTTTTTT. This sequence encodes CASSQVAFGEGNTGELFF.

The chain combines TRBV5-4 with TRBJ1-2; 10 positions match TRBD1. The CDR3 contains 13 residues. CDR1 is SGHNT, CDR2 YYREEE, per germline (reference sequence). With V trimmed by 6 bases and J by 6 bases, 5 bases remained unmatched. Written as DNA, the CDR3 is TGTGCCAGCACCCCCGGGACAGGGGATGGCTACACCTTC. Its translation is CASTPGTGDGYTF. The full variable domain, rest sourced from reference TRBV5-4 and TRBJ1-2, is ETGVTQSPTHLIKTRGQQVTLRCSSQSGHNTVSWYQQALGQGPQFIFQYYREEENGRGNFPPRFSGLQFPNYSSELNVNALELDDSALYLCASTPGTGDGYTFGSGTRLTVV.

The table lists this clone with a count of one. This rearrangement joins TRBV28 to TRBJ2-7, with 10 bases aligning to TRBD1. The length of the CDR3 is 12 residues. The ends lost 6 bases at V and 6 bases at J; junction bases unmatched: 2. Germline lookup yields CDR1 MDHEN and CDR2 SYDVKM. The CDR3 region has the DNA TGTGCCAGCAGACGGACAGGGGGCGAGCAGTACTTC. Protein sequence: CASRRTGGEQYF.

CDR3 protein: CASSPIIAVNYEQYF. As DNA, the CDR3 is TGTGCCAGCAGCCCGATTATTGCGGTGAACTACGAGCAGTACTTC. This chain connects TRBV11-2 to TRBJ2-7; D not resolved. The CDR3 length is 15 residues. The V end lost 5 bases, the J end lost 3 bases, and 17 bases lay between the germline ends. CDR1 and CDR2 from the germline V gene are SGHAT and FQNNGV. Complete variable domain (other parts from reference TRBV11-2 and TRBJ2-7): EAGVAQSPRYKIIEKRQSVAFWCNPISGHATLYWYQQILGQGPKLLIQFQNNGVVDDSQLPKDRFSAERLKGVDSTLKIQPAKLEDSAVYLCASSPIIAVNYEQYFGPGTRLTVT.

This clone was found once. The rearrangement links TRBV6-5 to TRBJ1-4; D is uncertain. Looked up from germline, CDR1 is MNHEY and CDR2 is SVGAGI. The CDR3 has 14 residues. V was pared by 5 bases and J by 4 bases, with 11 bases between. CDR3 sequence (DNA): TGTGCCAGCAGTCCAACAACTCTTAATGAAAAACTGTTTTTT. It encodes CASSPTTLNEKLFF.

A note on this clone: Other nucleotide sequences from this sample produce the same CDR3. The chain joins TRBV28 to TRBJ2-7; maybe TRBD1 (5 bases). The germline V gene encodes CDR1 MDHEN and CDR2 SYDVKM. The CDR3 totals 14 residues. Trimming shortened V by 2 bases and J by 2 bases, and 10 bases separated the two germline ends. In DNA, the CDR3 is TGTGCCAGCAGTTTACAGGGTGGGGCCTACGAGCAGTACTTC. It encodes CASSLQGGAYEQYF.

This chain uses TRBV11-3 with TRBJ2-2; the D call may be TRBD1 or TRBD2 (6 bases each). This CDR3 spans 17 amino acids. The germline V gene has CDR1 SGHNT and CDR2 YENEEA. Trimming took 2 bases from V and 2 from J, leaving 15 bases between them. CDR3 residues: CASSLRDRGLNTGELFF. The CDR3 nucleotides are TGTGCCAGCAGCTTACGCGACCGGGGGCTAAACACCGGGGAGCTGTTTTTT.

The sample holds one count of this clone. The chain joins TRBV28 to TRBJ2-7; 9 nucleotides match TRBD1. CDR3 size: 17 residues. V trimming: 7 bases; J trimming: 1 base; junction bases outside the gene matches: 14. The V gene's germline CDR1 is MDHEN and CDR2 SYDVKM. The CDR3 nucleotides read TGTGCCAGCAAGGGGGAAGGGTCGGGACAGGGTTCCTACGAGCAGTACTTC. It encodes CASKGEGSGQGSYEQYF.

V is TRBV27 and J is TRBJ2-7; either TRBD1 or TRBD2 may supply D (5 bases each). CDR1 is MNHEY and CDR2 is SMNVEV in the germline V gene (reference sequence). The V gene lost 0 bases and the J gene lost 2 bases, with 11 bases spanning the gap. The CDR3 runs 15 residues. CDR3 DNA: TGTGCCAGCAGTTTATCATTCCGGGACCCCTACGAGCAGTACTTC. Protein sequence: CASSLSFRDPYEQYF.

The chain is built from TRBV9 and TRBJ2-3; D is ambiguous. Trimming stripped 4 bases from V and 4 bases from J, with 7 bases between. Germline loops: CDR1 SGDLS, CDR2 YYNGEE. The CDR3 spans 12 residues. CDR3 sequence (DNA): TGTGCCAGCAGCCTGGCGGCAGATACGCAGTATTTT. This encodes CASSLAADTQYF.

This sequence joins TRBV14 and TRBJ2-7; no definite D call. CDR1 is SGHDN, CDR2 FVKESK, per germline. The V end lost 5 bases, the J end lost 6 bases, and 17 bases lay between the germline ends. CDR3 size: 14 residues. In DNA form, the CDR3 reads TGTGCCAGCAGCTTTACCAGAGGTTCTAGCGAGCAGTACTTC. This codes for CASSFTRGSSEQYF. The whole variable domain, filled in from reference TRBV14 and TRBJ2-7, reads EAGVTQFPSHSVIEKGQTVTLRCDPISGHDNLYWYRRVMGKEIKFLLHFVKESKQDESGMPNNRFLAERTGGTYSTLKVQPAELEDSGVYFCASSFTRGSSEQYFGPGTRLTVT.

The V gene is TRBV7-2, the J gene TRBJ2-7; tentatively, D is TRBD1 or TRBD2 (5 bases each). The CDR3 has 15 residues. Trimming pared 5 bases from V and 1 base from J, leaving 15 bases between. The germline CDR1 and CDR2 sequences are SGHTA and FQGNSA. In DNA form, the CDR3 reads TGTGCCAGCAGCCCCTTTGGGGGAGTGTCCTACGAGCAGTACTTC. Translation gives CASSPFGGVSYEQYF.

This rearrangement joins TRBV6-5 to TRBJ1-1; the D is unclear. Looked up from germline, CDR1 is MNHEY and CDR2 is SVGAGI. The CDR3 runs 13 residues. V lost 2 bases and J lost 5, with 9 bases in between. CDR3 residues: CASSYERWTEAFF. CDR3 nucleotides: TGTGCCAGCAGTTACGAAAGGTGGACTGAAGCTTTCTTT.

The chain joins TRBV21-1 to TRBJ2-5; TRBD2, as called in the table, went unchecked against the DNA. TRBV21-1 is a pseudogene segment. The CDR3 is 17 amino acids. The CDR3 region is CASSKDRQREKQETQYF. CDR3 bases: TGTGCCAGCAGCAAAGATAGGCAGCGGGAGAAACAAGAGACCCAGTACTTC.

The chain carries TRBV15 and TRBJ1-5, with D maybe TRBD1 (6 bases). CDR3 size: 15 residues. V was pared by 0 bases and J by 7 bases, with 13 bases between. The V gene's germline CDR1 is LNHNV and CDR2 YYDKDF (reference sequence). CDR3 sequence reads: CATSRDGGAGQPQHF. The DNA of the CDR3 is TGTGCCACCAGCAGAGATGGGGGGGCAGGACAGCCCCAGCATTTT. Filled out from reference TRBV15 and TRBJ1-5, the complete variable domain reads DAMVIQNPRYQVTQFGKPVTLSCSQTLNHNVMYWYQQKSSQAPKLLFHYYDKDFNNEADTPDNFQSRRPNTSFCFLDIRSPGLGDTAMYLCATSRDGGAGQPQHFGDGTRLSIL.

The chain couples TRBV29-1 to TRBJ2-4; 10 bases are a match to TRBD2. The CDR3 covers 11 residues. The germline V gene has CDR1 SQVTM and CDR2 ANQGSEA. V dropped 5 bases and J dropped 16; count of bases not matched to a gene: 8. CDR3 in amino acids: CSVPLAGGEYF. The CDR3 nucleotides read TGCAGCGTTCCTTTAGCGGGAGGAGAATACTTC. The entire variable domain, with the rest obtained from reference TRBV29-1 and TRBJ2-4, is as follows: SAVISQKPSRDICQRGTSLTIQCQVDSQVTMMFWYRQQPGQSLTLIATANQGSEATYESGFVIDKFPISRPNLTFSTLTVSNMSPEDSSIYLCSVPLAGGEYFGAGTRLSVL.

V usage is TRBV13 and J usage is TRBJ2-7, with 10 bases fitting TRBD1. Germline assignment: CDR1 PRHDT and CDR2 FYEKMQ (reference sequence). This CDR3 is 15 amino acids long. Trimming at V came to 5 bases and at J to 3 bases, leaving 7 bases not matched to a gene. The CDR3 DNA is TGTGCCAGCAGCCCCCGGGGACAGGGGTTCTACGAGCAGTACTTC. Residues: CASSPRGQGFYEQYF.